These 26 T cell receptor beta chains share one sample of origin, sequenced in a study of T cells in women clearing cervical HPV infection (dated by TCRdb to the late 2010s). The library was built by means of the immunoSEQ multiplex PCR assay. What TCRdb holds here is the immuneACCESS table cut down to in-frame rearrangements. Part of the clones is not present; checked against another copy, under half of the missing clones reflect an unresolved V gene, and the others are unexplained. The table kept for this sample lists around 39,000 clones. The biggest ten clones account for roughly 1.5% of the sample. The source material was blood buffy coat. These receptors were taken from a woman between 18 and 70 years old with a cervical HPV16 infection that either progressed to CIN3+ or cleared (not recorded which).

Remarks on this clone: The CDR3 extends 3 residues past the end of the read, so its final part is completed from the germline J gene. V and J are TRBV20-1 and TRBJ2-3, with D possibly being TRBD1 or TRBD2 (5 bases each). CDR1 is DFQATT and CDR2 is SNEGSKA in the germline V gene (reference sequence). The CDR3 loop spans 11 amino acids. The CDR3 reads CSARVGETQYF. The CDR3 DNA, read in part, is TGCAGTGCTAGGGTAGGGGAGACG.

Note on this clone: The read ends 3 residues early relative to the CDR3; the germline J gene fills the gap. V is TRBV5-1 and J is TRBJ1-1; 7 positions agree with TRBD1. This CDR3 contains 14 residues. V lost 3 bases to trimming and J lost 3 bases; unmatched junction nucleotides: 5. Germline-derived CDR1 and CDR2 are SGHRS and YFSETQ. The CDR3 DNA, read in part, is TGCGCCAGCAGCTGGCAGGGGGAGGACACTGAA. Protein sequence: CASSWQGEDTE. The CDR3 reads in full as CASSWQGEDTEAFF.

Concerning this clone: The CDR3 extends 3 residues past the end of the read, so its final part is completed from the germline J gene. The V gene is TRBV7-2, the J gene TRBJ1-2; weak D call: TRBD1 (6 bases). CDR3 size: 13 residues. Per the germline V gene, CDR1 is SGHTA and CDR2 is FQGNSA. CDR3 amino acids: CASSWRGPSDYTF. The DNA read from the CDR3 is TGTGCCAGCAGCTGGCGGGGGCCTTCAGAC.

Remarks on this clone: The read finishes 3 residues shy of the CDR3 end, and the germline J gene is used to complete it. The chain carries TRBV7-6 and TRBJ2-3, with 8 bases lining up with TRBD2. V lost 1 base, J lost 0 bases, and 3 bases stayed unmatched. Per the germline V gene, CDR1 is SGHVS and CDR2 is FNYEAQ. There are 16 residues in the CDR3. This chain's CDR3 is CASSLVAGTSTDTQYF. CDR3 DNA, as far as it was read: TGTGCCAGCAGCTTAGTAGCGGGGACTAGCACAGATACG. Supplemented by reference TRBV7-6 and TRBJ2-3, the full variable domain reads GAGVSQSPRYKVTKRGQDVALRCDPISGHVSLYWYRQALGQGPEFLTYFNYEAQQDKSGLPNDRFSAERPEGSISTLTIQRTEQRDSAMYRCASSLVAGTSTDTQYFGPGTRLTVL.

CDR3 DNA, as far as it was read: TGTGCCAGCAGCCAGCCCACAGGCCTGGGCGCAGATACG. As protein: CASSQPTGLGADT. The full CDR3 sequence reads CASSQPTGLGADTQYF. The genes are TRBV3-1 (or the pseudogene TRBV3-2) and TRBJ2-3; D might be TRBD1 (5 bases). The sequenced fragment ends 3 residues before the CDR3 boundary, so the rest is inferred from the germline J gene. Trimming removed 3 bases at V and 4 bases at J, with 17 bases between. Per the germline V gene, CDR1 is LGHDT and CDR2 is YNNKEL (reference sequence). The CDR3 is 16 residues long.

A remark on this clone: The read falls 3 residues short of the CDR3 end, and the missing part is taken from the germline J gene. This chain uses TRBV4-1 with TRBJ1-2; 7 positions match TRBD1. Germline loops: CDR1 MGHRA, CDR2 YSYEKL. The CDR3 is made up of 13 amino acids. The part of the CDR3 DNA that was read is TGCGCCAGCAGCCAAGTCCAGGGGGGAGGC. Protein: CASSQVQGGG. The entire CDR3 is CASSQVQGGGYTF.

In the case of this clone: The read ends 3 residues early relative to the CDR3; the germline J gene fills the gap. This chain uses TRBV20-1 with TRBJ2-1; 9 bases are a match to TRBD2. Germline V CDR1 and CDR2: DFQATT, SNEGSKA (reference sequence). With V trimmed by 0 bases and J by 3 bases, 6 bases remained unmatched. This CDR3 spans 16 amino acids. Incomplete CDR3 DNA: TGCAGTGCTAGAGATAATCCTAGCGGGATCTACAATGAG. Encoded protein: CSARDNPSGIYNE. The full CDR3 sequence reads CSARDNPSGIYNEQFF.

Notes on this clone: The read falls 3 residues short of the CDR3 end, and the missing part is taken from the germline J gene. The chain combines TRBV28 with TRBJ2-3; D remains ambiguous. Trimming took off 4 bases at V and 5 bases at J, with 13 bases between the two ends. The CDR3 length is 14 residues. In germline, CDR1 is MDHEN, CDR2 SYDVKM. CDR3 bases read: TGTGCCAGCAGTTCTCCCCCCCGTATAGATACG. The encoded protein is CASSSPPRIDT. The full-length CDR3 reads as CASSSPPRIDTQYF.

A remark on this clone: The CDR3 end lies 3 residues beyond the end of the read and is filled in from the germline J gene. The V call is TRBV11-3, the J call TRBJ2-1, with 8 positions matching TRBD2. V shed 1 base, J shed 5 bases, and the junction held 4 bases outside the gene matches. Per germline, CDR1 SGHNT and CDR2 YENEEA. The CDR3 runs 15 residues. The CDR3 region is CASSLGAGGHNEQFF. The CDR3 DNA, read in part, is TGTGCCAGCAGCTTAGGGGCGGGGGGCCACAATGAG.

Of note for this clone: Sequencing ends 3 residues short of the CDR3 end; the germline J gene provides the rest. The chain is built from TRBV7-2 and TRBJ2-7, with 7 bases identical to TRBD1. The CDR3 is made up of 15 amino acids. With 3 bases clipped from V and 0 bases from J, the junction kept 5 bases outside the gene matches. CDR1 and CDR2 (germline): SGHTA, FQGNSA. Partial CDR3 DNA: TGTGCCAGCAGCTTCGGGACAGCCTACTCCTACGAG. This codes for CASSFGTAYSYE. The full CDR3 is CASSFGTAYSYEQYF.

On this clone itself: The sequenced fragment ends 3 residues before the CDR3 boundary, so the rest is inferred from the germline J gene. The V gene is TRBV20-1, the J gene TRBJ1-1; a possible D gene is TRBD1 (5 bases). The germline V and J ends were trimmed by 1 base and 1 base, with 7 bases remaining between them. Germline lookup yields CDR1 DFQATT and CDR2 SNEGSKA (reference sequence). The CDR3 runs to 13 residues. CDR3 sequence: CSARGTQNTEAFF. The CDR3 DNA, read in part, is TGCAGTGCTAGAGGGACACAGAACACTGAA.

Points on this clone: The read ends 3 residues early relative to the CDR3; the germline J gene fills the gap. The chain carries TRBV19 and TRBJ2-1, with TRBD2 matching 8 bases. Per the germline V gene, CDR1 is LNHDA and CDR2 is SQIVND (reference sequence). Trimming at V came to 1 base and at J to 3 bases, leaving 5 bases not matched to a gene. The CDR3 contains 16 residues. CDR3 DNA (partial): TGTGCCAGTAGTATAGTAACTAGCGGATTCTACAATGAG. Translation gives CASSIVTSGFYNE. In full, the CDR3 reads CASSIVTSGFYNEQFF.

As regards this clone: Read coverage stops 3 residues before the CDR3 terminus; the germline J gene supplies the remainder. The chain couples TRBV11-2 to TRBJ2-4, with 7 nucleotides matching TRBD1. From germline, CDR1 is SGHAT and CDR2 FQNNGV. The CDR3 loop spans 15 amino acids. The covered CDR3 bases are TGTGCCAGCAGTAGGGACAGACAAAATAACTATGGT. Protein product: CASSRDRQNNYG. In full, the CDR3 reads CASSRDRQNNYGQYF.

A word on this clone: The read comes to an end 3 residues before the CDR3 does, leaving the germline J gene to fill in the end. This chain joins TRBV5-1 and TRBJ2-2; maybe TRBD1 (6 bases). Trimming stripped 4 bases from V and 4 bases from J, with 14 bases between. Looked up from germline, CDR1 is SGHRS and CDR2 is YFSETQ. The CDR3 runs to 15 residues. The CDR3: CASSPGWGPTGELFF. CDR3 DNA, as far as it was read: TGCGCCAGCAGCCCCGGATGGGGGCCCACCGGGGAG.

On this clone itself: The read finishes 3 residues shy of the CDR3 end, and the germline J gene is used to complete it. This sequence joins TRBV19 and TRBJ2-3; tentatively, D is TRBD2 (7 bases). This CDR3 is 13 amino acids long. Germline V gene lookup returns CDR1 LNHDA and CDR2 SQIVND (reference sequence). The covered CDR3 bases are TGTGCCAGCGAGAACAGGGAGGGTCAGCCG. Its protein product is CASENREGQP. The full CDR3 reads CASENREGQPQYF.

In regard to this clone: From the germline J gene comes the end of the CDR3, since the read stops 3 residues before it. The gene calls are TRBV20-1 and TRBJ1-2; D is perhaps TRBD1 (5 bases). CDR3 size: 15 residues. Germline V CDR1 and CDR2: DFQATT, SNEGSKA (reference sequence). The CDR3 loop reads CSASTSGGPYNDYTF. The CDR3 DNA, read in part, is TGCAGTGCTTCGACTAGCGGGGGTCCCTACAATGAC.

The sequenced part of the CDR3 DNA is TGTGCCAGCAGTGAGGGTCCCACTAATGAAAAG. The encoded protein is CASSEGPTNEK. In full, the CDR3 is CASSEGPTNEKLFF. This chain joins TRBV2 and TRBJ2-2, with D uncertain. The read ends 3 residues shy of where the CDR3 ends; the end is completed using the germline J gene. The V gene's germline CDR1 is SNHLY and CDR2 FYNNEI. This CDR3 has 14 residues.

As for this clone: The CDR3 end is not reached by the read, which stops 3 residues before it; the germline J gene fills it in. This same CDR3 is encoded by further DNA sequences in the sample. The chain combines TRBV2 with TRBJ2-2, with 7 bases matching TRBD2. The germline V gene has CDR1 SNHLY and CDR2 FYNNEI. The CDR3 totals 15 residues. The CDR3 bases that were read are TGTGCCAGCAGTGAAGCGCGGGGGAGTAATGAAAAG. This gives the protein CASSEARGSNEK. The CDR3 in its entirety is CASSEARGSNEKLFF.

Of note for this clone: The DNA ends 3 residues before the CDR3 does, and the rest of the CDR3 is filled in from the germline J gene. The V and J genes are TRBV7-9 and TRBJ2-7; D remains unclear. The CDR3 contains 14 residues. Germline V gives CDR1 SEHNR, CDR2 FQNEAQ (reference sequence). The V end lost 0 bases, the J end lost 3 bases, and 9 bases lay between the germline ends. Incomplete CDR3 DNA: TGTGCCAGCAGCTTAGCGGTACAGTACTACGAG. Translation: CASSLAVQYYE. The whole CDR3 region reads CASSLAVQYYEQYF.

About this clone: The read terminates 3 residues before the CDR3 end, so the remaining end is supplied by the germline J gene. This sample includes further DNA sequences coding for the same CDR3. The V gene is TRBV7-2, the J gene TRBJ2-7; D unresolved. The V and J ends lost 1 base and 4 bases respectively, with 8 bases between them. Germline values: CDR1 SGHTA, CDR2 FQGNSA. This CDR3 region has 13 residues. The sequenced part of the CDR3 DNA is TGTGCCAGCAGCTTAGGTGGCGGATACGAG. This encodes CASSLGGGYE. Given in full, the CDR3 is CASSLGGGYEQYF.

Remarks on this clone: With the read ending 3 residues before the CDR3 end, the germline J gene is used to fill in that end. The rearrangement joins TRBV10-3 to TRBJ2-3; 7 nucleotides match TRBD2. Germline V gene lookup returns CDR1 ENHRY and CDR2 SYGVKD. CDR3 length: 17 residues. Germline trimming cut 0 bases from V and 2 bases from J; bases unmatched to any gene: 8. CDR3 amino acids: CAISESGSAGYTDTQYF. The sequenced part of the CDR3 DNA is TGTGCCATCAGTGAGTCGGGATCAGCGGGGTACACAGATACG.

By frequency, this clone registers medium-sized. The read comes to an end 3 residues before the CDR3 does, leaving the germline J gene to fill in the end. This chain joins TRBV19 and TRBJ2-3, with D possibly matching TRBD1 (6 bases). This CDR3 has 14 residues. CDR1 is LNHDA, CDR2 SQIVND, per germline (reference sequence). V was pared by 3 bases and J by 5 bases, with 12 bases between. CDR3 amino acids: CASSMTGGQDTQYF. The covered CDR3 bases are TGTGCCAGTAGTATGACAGGCGGACAAGATACG.

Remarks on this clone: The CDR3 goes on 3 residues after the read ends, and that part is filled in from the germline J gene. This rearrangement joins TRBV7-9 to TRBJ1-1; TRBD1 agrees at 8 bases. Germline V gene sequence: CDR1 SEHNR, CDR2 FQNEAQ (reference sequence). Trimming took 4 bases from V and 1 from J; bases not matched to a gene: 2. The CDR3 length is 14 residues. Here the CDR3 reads CASSSQGANTEAFF. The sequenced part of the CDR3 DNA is TGTGCCAGCAGCTCCCAGGGGGCGAACACTGAA.

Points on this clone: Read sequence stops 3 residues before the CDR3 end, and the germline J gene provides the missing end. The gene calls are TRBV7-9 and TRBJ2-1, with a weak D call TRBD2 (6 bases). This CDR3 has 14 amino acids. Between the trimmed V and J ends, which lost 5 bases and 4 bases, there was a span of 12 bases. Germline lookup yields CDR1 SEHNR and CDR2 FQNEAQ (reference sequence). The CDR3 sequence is CASSPGDRYNEQFF. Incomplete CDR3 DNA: TGTGCCAGCAGCCCGGGGGACCGATACAATGAG.

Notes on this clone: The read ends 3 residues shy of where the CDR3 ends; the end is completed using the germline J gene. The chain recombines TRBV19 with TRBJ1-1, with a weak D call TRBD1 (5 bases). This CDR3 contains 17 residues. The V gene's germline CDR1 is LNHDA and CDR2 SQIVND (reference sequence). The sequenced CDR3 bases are TGTGCCAGTAGTATAGGGCGGGGGGACCCAACCCAAGAGACA. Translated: CASSIGRGDPTQET. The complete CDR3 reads CASSIGRGDPTQETAFF.

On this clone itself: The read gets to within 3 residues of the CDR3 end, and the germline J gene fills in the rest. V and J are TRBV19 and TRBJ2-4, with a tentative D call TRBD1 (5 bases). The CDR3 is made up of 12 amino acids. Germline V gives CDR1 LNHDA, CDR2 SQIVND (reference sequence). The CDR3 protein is CASWGRSYGQYF. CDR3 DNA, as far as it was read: TGTGCCAGTTGGGGCCGATCCTATGGT.